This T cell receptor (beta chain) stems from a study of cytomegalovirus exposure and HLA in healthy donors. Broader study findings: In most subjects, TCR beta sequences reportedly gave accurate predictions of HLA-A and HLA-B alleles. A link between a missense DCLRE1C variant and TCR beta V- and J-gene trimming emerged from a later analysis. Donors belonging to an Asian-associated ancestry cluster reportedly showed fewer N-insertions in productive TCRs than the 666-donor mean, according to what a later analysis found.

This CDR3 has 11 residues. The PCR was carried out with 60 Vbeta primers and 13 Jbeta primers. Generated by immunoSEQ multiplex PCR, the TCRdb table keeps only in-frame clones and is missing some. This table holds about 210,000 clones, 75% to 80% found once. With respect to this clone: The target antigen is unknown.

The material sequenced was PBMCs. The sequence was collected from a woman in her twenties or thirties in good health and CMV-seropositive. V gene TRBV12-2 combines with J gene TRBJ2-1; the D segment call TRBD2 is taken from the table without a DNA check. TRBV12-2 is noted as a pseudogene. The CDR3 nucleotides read TGTGCAAGTCGCCCTTCCCATGAGCAGTTCTTC. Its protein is CASRPSHEQFF.